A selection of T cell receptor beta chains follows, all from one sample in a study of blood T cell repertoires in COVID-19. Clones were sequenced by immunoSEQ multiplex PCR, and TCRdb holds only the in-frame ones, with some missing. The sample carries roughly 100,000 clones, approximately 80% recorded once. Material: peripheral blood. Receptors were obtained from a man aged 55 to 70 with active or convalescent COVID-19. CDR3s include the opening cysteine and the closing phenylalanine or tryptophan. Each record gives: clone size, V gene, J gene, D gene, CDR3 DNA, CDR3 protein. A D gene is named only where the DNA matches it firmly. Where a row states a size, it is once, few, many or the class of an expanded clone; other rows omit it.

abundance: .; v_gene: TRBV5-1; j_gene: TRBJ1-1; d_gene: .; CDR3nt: TGCGCCAGCAGCTTGGGGGCGGGGATGAACACTGAAGCTTTCTTT; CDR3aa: CASSLGAGMNTEAFF
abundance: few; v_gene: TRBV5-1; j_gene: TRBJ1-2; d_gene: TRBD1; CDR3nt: TGCGCCAGCAGCGCACCAGGGGGCGCGGGCTACACCTTC; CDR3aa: CASSAPGGAGYTF
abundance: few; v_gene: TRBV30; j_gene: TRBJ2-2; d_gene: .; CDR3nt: TGTGCCTGGATACACAGGGAGTATAGGAGAACCGGGGAGCTGTTTTTT; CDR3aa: CAWIHREYRRTGELFF
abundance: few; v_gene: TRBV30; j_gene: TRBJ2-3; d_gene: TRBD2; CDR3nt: TGTGCCTGGAGTCCCGCCGGGACTAGCGGGATCACAGATACGCAGTATTTT; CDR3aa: CAWSPAGTSGITDTQYF
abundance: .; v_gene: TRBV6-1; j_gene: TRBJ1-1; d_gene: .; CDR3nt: TGTGCCAGCAGTGAAGTACGGGGCGGGAAGACTGAAGCTTTCTTT; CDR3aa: CASSEVRGGKTEAFF
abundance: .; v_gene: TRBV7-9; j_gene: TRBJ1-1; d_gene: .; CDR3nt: TGTGCCAGCCAAACAGGTTTGAACACTGAAGCTTTCTTT; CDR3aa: CASQTGLNTEAFF
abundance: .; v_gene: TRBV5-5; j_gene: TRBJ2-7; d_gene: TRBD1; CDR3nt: TGTGCCAGCAGCCCAGCCGGGACAGTTTTGTATGAGCAGTACTTC; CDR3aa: CASSPAGTVLYEQYF
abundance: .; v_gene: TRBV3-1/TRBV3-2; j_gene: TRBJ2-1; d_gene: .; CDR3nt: TGTGCCAGCACCCTTAGACTAGAGTCCTACAATGAGCAGTTCTTC; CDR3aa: CASTLRLESYNEQFF
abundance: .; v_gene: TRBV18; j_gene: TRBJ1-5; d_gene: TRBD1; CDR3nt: TGTGCCAGCTCACCGCGAGGGGGCTTGGAGCCCCAGCATTTT; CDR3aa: CASSPRGGLEPQHF
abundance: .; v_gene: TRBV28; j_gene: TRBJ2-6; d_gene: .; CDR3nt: TGTGCCAGCAGTTCTTACTCACAGGTATCTGGGGCCAACGTCCTGACTTTC; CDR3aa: CASSSYSQVSGANVLTF
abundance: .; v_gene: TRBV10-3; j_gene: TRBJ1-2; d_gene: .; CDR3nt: TGTGCCATCAGTGAGCCTGGACCTGGCGGAGGGGTTATTGGCTACACCTTC; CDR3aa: CAISEPGPGGGVIGYTF
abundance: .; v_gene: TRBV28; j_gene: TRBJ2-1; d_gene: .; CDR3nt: TGTGCCAGCAGTCCTAGGTCAAATGAGCAGTTCTTC; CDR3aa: CASSPRSNEQFF
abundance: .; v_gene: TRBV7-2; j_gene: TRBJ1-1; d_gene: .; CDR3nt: TGTGCCAGCAGCTTAGCGGCGGGGACTAACACTGAAGCTTTCTTT; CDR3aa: CASSLAAGTNTEAFF
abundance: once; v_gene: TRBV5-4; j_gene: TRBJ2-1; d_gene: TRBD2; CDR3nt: TGTGCCAGCAGCTCCTGGACTAGCGGGAGCGGTGAGCAGTTCTTC; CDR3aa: CASSSWTSGSGEQFF
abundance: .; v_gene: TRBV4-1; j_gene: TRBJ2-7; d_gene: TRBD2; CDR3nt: TGCGCCAGCAGCCAAGATACCGGGACTAGCGGGAGGACAGCCTACGAGCAGTACTTC; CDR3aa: CASSQDTGTSGRTAYEQYF
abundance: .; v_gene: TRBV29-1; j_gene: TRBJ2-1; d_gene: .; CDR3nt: TGCAGCGTTGAGATAGCCGTATACAATGAGCAGTTCTTC; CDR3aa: CSVEIAVYNEQFF
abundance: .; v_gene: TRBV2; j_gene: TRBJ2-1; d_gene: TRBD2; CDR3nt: TGTGCCAGCACGGGGTTAGCGGGAATAACTGGGAATGAGCAGTTCTTC; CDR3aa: CASTGLAGITGNEQFF
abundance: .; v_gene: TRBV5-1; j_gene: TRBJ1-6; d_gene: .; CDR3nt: TGCGCCAGCAGCTTGGATACCGGGACTGGGGGTAATTCACCCCTCCACTTT; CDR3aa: CASSLDTGTGGNSPLHF
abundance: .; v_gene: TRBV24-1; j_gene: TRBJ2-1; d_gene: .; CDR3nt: TGTGCCACCAGTGGAAGGGGAGGCAATGAGCAGTTCTTC; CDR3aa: CATSGRGGNEQFF
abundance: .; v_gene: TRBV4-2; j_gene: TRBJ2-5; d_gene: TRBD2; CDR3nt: TGTGCCAGCAGCCAAGCTAGCGGGAGGGCCGGGGAGACCCAGTACTTC; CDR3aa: CASSQASGRAGETQYF
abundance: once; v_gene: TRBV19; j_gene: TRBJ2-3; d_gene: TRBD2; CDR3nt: TGTGCCAGTAGTATAGGGCTAGCGGGAGCTGGCACAGATACGCAGTATTTT; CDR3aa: CASSIGLAGAGTDTQYF
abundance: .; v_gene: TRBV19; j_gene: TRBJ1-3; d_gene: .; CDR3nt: TGTGCCAGTAGCCCTGGGAGGGTTTCGGCAAACACCATATATTTT; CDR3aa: CASSPGRVSANTIYF
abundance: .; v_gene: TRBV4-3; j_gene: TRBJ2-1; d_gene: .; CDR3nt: TGCGCCAGCAGCCAAGCAGTTTCCCCTTGGCATGAGCAGTTCTTC; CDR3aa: CASSQAVSPWHEQFF
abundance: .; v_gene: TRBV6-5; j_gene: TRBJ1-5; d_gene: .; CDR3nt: TGTGCCAGCCGAAGGGAGGTGGGCCTTAATCAGCCCCAGCATTTT; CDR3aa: CASRREVGLNQPQHF
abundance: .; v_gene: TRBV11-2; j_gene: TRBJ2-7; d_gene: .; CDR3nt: TGTGCCAGCAGCTTTGACAGCGTCTACGAGCAGTACTTC; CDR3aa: CASSFDSVYEQYF
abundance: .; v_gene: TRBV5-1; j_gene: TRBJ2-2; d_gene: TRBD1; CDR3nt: TGCGCCAGCAGCTTGGCCGCACAGGGGGACAGGTACACCGGGGAGCTGTTTTTT; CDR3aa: CASSLAAQGDRYTGELFF
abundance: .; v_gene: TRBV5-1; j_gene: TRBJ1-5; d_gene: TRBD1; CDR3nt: TGCGCCAGCAGCTTGGATGGGGCAGGGGGTCCTTATCAGCCCCAGCATTTT; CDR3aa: CASSLDGAGGPYQPQHF
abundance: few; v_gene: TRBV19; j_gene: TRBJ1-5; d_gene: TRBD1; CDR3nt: TGTGCCAGTAGTATTAAAGGGGGCGGGGCGCTCAATCAGCCCCAGCATTTT; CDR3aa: CASSIKGGGALNQPQHF
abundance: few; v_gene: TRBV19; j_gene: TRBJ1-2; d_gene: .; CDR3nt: TGTGCCAGTAGTGAACGGACAGTCGCTAACTATGGCTACACCTTC; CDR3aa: CASSERTVANYGYTF
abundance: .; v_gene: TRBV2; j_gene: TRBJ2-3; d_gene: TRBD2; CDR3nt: TGTGCCAGCAGTGTGGGAGGGGTTAGCACAGATACGCAGTATTTT; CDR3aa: CASSVGGVSTDTQYF
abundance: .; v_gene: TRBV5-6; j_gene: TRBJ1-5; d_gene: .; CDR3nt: TGTGCCAGCAGCTTCCAGGGCAGCAATCAGCCCCAGCATTTT; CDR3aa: CASSFQGSNQPQHF
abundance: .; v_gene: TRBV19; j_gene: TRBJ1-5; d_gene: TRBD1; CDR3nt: TGTGCCAGTAGTCCTGGGACAGGGTATCAGCCCCAGCATTTT; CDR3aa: CASSPGTGYQPQHF
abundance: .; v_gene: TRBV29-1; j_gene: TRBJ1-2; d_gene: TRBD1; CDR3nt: TGCAGCGTTGCTCAGGGGGCGCACGGCTACACCTTC; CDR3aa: CSVAQGAHGYTF